This TCR beta chain was profiled in a study of cytomegalovirus exposure and HLA in healthy donors. Overall study context: HLA-typed donors were the source of around 85 million unique TCRs held in an early data release.

This clone was seen just once. Its specificity is unknown. Study-level points and caveats: Prior analysis indicated that the majority of TCR beta V segments exhibited productivity approximately 87% or approximately 30% of the time. What TCR beta sequences reportedly achieved was accurate prediction of HLA-A and HLA-B alleles in most subjects. A later analysis reportedly identified an Asian-associated ancestry cluster as carrying fewer N-insertions than the 666-donor mean.

The germline CDR1 and CDR2 sequences are MNHEY and SMNVEV (reference sequence). J gave up 5 bases and V 3 bases, and 4 bases lay outside the gene matches. The CDR3 sequence is 14 residues long. Primers: 60 Vbeta forward and 13 Jbeta reverse. Assay: immunoSEQ multiplex PCR; the TCRdb copy retains only in-frame clones and omits some. The table shows more than 85,000 clones, with around four fifths occurring only once. The chain carries TRBV27 and TRBJ2-4; 7 bases agree with TRBD2. The receptor comes from a man aged 25 to 40 in good health and CMV-seronegative. Sample: PBMCs. For the CDR3, the DNA is TGTGCCAGCAGTTTCGAGGGAGGGGAAAACATTCAGTACTTC. This sequence encodes CASSFEGGENIQYF.